This TCR beta chain appears in the sequencing data of a study of T cells in Graves' hyperthyroidism and ophthalmopathy. Amplification of TCR beta CDR3 regions was performed using RNA transcripts as template. Using the HTBI primer set, a first-round RT-PCR was run on the TCR CDR3. TCRdb reanalysed the multiplex PCR reads using MiXCR and keeps one entry per CDR3 protein. The table has 250,000 to 300,000 distinct CDR3 sequences, roughly 13% seen once. Trimming left V 6 bases short and J 0 bases short, with 13 bases between. CDR3 length equals 14 residues. The germline CDR1 and CDR2 sequences are DFQATT and SNEGSKA (reference sequence). This clonotype was seen at least ten times.

Sequenced: blood. The TCR comes from a woman in her 40s with Graves' hyperthyroidism. The chain recombines TRBV20-1 with TRBJ2-3; D perhaps matches TRBD2 (6 bases). The DNA for the CDR3 is TGCAGTGCCCAGGACTACACTAGCACAGATACGCAGTATTTT. Amino acids: CSAQDYTSTDTQYF.